These T cell receptor beta chains were read from a single sample in a study of blood T cell repertoires in COVID-19. Assay used: immunoSEQ multiplex PCR; TCRdb lists only in-frame clones, some missing. The table lists over 60,000 clones, 65% to 90% of them singletons. Sequencing input: peripheral blood. These receptor sequences come from a man between 65 and 85 years old with active or convalescent COVID-19. Each CDR3 is given with its conserved first and last residue. The D gene is left open where the match is weak. Rows give clone size only sometimes, using once, few, many, or a class for an expanded clone.

abundance | d_gene | j_gene | v_gene | CDR3aa | CDR3nt
. | TRBD2 | TRBJ2-1 | TRBV5-1 | CASRGTSGTVSYNEQFF | TGCGCCAGCAGGGGGACTAGCGGGACGGTCTCCTACAATGAGCAGTTCTTC
once | . | TRBJ1-5 | TRBV4-3 | CASSQDYPAAQPQHF | TGCGCCAGCAGCCAAGATTACCCCGCCGCGCAGCCCCAGCATTTT
. | TRBD2 | TRBJ2-7 | TRBV6-5 | CASSYSSLAGPLEQYF | TGTGCCAGCAGTTACTCGAGTCTAGCGGGGCCACTCGAGCAGTACTTC
. | TRBD2 | TRBJ2-2 | TRBV28 | CASSLGAGGNTGELFF | TGTGCCAGCAGTTTGGGAGCGGGAGGGAACACCGGGGAGCTGTTTTTT
. | . | TRBJ1-5 | TRBV18 | CASSGQGNNQPQHF | TGTGCCAGCTCGGGGCAGGGAAACAATCAGCCCCAGCATTTT
. | . | TRBJ1-2 | TRBV2 | CASSGGDYGYTF | TGTGCCAGCAGTGGAGGCGACTATGGCTACACCTTC
. | . | TRBJ1-3 | TRBV9 | CASSEVTGPGGNTIYF | TGTGCCAGCAGCGAGGTAACAGGGCCGGGAGGAAACACCATATATTTT
. | . | TRBJ2-1 | TRBV4-1 | CASSQERQQFF | TGCGCCAGCAGCCAAGAGCGTCAACAGTTCTTC
. | . | TRBJ1-1 | TRBV6-1 | CASSEATDRDTEAFF | TGTGCCAGCAGTGAAGCGACAGATCGAGACACTGAAGCTTTCTTT
few | . | TRBJ1-2 | TRBV24-1 | CATSDPGKDYGYTF | TGTGCCACCAGTGACCCCGGTAAAGACTATGGCTACACCTTC
once | TRBD1 | TRBJ1-4 | TRBV28 | CASSVGTGGRGEKLFF | TGTGCCAGCAGTGTCGGGACAGGGGGTCGGGGGGAAAAACTGTTTTTT
. | TRBD2 | TRBJ2-1 | TRBV19 | CASSIGTSIHNEQFF | TGTGCCAGTAGTATAGGGACTAGTATCCACAATGAGCAGTTCTTC
. | . | TRBJ2-1 | TRBV27 | CASSLLGNHNEQFF | TGTGCCAGCAGTTTACTAGGAAACCACAATGAGCAGTTCTTC
once | . | TRBJ1-5 | TRBV11-2 | CASSLEGGGNQPQHF | TGTGCCAGCAGCTTAGAAGGGGGAGGGAATCAGCCCCAGCATTTT
. | . | TRBJ1-2 | TRBV27 | CASSHPNFDGYTF | TGTGCCAGCAGTCACCCTAACTTCGATGGCTACACCTTC
. | . | TRBJ2-1 | TRBV19 | CASSIRGSARISYNEQFF | TGTGCCAGTAGTATCAGGGGATCGGCACGAATCTCCTACAATGAGCAGTTCTTC
. | . | TRBJ2-2 | TRBV5-6 | CASSLSQGWTGELFF | TGTGCCAGCAGCTTGAGTCAGGGGTGGACCGGGGAGCTGTTTTTT
. | TRBD1 | TRBJ2-5 | TRBV19 | CASSRGSQETQYF | TGTGCCAGTAGCAGGGGGTCACAAGAGACCCAGTACTTC
. | TRBD1 | TRBJ2-5 | TRBV15 | CATSRDWDSVKETQYF | TGTGCCACCAGCAGAGATTGGGACAGCGTCAAAGAGACCCAGTACTTC
. | . | TRBJ1-1 | TRBV18 | CASSPRQRDHTEAFF | TGTGCCAGCTCACCACGACAGCGAGATCACACTGAAGCTTTCTTT
. | TRBD2 | TRBJ2-3 | TRBV4-1 | CASSSERDTDTQYF | TGCGCCAGCAGCTCAGAGCGGGACACAGATACGCAGTATTTT
once | . | TRBJ1-5 | TRBV5-6 | CASSLGAGTTQPQHF | TGTGCCAGCAGCCTGGGGGCCGGGACAACTCAGCCCCAGCATTTT
. | . | TRBJ2-1 | TRBV5-1 | CASSLQGSTYNEQFF | TGCGCCAGCAGCTTGCAGGGGAGTACCTACAATGAGCAGTTCTTC
. | TRBD1 | TRBJ1-4 | TRBV6-5 | CASRDMTGGIEKLFF | TGTGCCAGCAGAGACATGACAGGGGGCATTGAAAAACTGTTTTTT
. | TRBD2 | TRBJ2-5 | TRBV3-1/TRBV3-2 | CASSQAPGAGQETQYF | TGTGCCAGCAGCCAAGCCCCAGGAGCGGGACAAGAGACCCAGTACTTC
. | TRBD1 | TRBJ2-7 | TRBV5-8 | CASSSAGDRASYEQYF | TGTGCCAGCAGCAGCGCCGGGGACAGGGCTTCCTACGAGCAGTACTTC
. | TRBD1 | TRBJ1-1 | TRBV2 | CASSSQGVVTEAFF | TGTGCCAGCAGTTCACAGGGGGTAGTCACTGAAGCTTTCTTT
. | . | TRBJ1-1 | TRBV9 | CASKEGQGTNTEAFF | TGTGCCAGCAAAGAGGGGCAGGGGACGAACACTGAAGCTTTCTTT
. | TRBD2 | TRBJ2-7 | TRBV28 | CASDTGGAGHEQYF | TGTGCCAGCGACACGGGGGGGGCGGGACACGAGCAGTACTTC
. | . | TRBJ1-1 | TRBV18 | CASSPRVGNTEAFF | TGTGCCAGCTCGCCCAGGGTTGGGAACACTGAAGCTTTCTTT
. | . | TRBJ2-2 | TRBV19 | CASSIWGAGELFF | TGTGCCAGTAGTATTTGGGGGGCCGGGGAGCTGTTTTTT
. | TRBD1 | TRBJ1-1 | TRBV6-5 | CASSYGGQLGTEAFF | TGTGCCAGCAGTTACGGGGGACAGCTAGGCACTGAAGCTTTCTTT
. | . | TRBJ1-1 | TRBV21-1 | CASSKSISLAECPPMGAFF | TGTGCCAGCAGCAAATCCATAAGCTTGGCGGAGTGTCCCCCCATGGGAGCTTTCTTT
. | . | TRBJ2-1 | TRBV7-8 | CASRTTANNEQFF | TGTGCCAGCCGAACGACAGCGAACAATGAGCAGTTCTTC
few | TRBD1 | TRBJ2-1 | TRBV18 | CASSPRTGVSYNEQFF | TGTGCCAGCTCACCACGCACAGGGGTCTCCTACAATGAGCAGTTCTTC
. | . | TRBJ1-2 | TRBV10-3 | CAIRDGVGDYGYTF | TGTGCCATCAGGGACGGGGTCGGGGACTATGGCTACACCTTC
. | . | TRBJ2-3 | TRBV11-2 | CASSLGWRAIPDTQYF | TGTGCCAGCAGCTTAGGGTGGCGGGCCATCCCAGATACGCAGTATTTT
. | . | TRBJ1-5 | TRBV18 | CASSPDRSNQPQHF | TGTGCCAGCTCTCCTGACAGGAGCAATCAGCCCCAGCATTTT
. | TRBD2 | TRBJ2-3 | TRBV4-2 | CASSRGTSESTDTQYF | TGTGCCAGCAGCCGGGGGACTAGCGAGAGCACAGATACGCAGTATTTT
. | . | TRBJ1-2 | TRBV29-1 | CSVGSPGQIYGYTF | TGCAGCGTTGGATCCCCAGGGCAGATTTATGGCTACACCTTC
once | TRBD2 | TRBJ2-7 | TRBV5-1 | CASSFTSGRNSYEQYF | TGCGCCAGCAGCTTTACTAGCGGGAGAAATTCCTACGAGCAGTACTTC
. | . | TRBJ1-1 | TRBV7-9 | CASSLVVETEAFF | TGTGCCAGCAGCTTAGTCGTGGAGACTGAAGCTTTCTTT
. | TRBD2 | TRBJ2-2 | TRBV6-6 | CASSPTTSGSLNTGELFF | TGTGCCAGCAGTCCCACGACTAGCGGGAGCCTCAACACCGGGGAGCTGTTTTTT
. | . | TRBJ2-3 | TRBV27 | CASMAGNTDTQYF | TGTGCCAGCATGGCGGGGAACACAGATACGCAGTATTTT
few | . | TRBJ2-1 | TRBV9 | CASSYLEEYEQFF | TGTGCCAGCAGCTACCTAGAAGAATATGAGCAGTTCTTC
. | TRBD1 | TRBJ2-7 | TRBV5-1 | CASSSGTGDYEQYF | TGCGCCAGCAGCTCGGGGACAGGGGACTACGAGCAGTACTTC
. | TRBD1 | TRBJ1-4 | TRBV28 | CASSRSQGAGEKLFF | TGTGCCAGCAGCCGTTCTCAGGGGGCGGGAGAAAAACTGTTTTTT
. | TRBD1 | TRBJ1-6 | TRBV7-2 | CASSRTGNNSPLHF | TGTGCCAGCAGCCGGACAGGGAATAATTCACCCCTCCACTTT
. | . | TRBJ1-1 | TRBV2 | CASKNTEAFF | TGTGCCAGTAAGAACACTGAAGCTTTCTTT
. | . | TRBJ2-7 | TRBV19 | CASEVPPLTQCPYEQYF | TGTGCCAGTGAGGTCCCTCCCTTGACTCAATGCCCCTACGAGCAGTACTTC